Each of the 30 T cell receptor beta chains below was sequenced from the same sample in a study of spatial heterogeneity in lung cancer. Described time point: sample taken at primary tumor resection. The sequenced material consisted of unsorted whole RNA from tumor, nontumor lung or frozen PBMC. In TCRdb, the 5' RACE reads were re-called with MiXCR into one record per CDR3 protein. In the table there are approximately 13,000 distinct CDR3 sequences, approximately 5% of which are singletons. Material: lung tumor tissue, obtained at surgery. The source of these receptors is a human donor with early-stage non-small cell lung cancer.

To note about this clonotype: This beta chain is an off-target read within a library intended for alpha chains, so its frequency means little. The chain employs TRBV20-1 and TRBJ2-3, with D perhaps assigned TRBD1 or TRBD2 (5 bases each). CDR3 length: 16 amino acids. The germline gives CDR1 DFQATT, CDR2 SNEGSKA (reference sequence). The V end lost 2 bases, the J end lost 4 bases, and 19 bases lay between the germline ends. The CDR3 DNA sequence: TGCAGTGCTAGATCCCCGAGGGGAGTTGGTGCAGATACGCAGTATTTT. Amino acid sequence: CSARSPRGVGADTQYF.

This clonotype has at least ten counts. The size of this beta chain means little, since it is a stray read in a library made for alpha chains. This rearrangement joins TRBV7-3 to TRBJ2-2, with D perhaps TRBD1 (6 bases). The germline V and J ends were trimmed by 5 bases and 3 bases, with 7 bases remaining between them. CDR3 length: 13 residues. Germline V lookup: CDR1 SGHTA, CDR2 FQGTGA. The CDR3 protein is CASSAGDTGELFF. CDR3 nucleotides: TGTGCCAGCAGCGCAGGGGACACCGGGGAGCTGTTTTTT. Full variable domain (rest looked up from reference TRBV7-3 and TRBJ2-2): GAGVSQTPSNKVTEKGKYVELRCDPISGHTALYWYRQSLGQGPEFLIYFQGTGAADDSGLPNDRFFAVRPEGSVSTLKIQRTERGDSAVYLCASSAGDTGELFFGEGSRLTVL.

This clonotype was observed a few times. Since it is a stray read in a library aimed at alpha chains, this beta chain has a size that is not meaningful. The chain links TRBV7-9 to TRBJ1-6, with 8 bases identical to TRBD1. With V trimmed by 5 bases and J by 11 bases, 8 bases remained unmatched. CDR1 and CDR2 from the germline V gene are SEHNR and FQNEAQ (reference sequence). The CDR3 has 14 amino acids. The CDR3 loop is CASSPTGGGTPLHF. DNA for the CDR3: TGTGCCAGCAGCCCCACAGGGGGAGGTACACCCCTCCACTTT.

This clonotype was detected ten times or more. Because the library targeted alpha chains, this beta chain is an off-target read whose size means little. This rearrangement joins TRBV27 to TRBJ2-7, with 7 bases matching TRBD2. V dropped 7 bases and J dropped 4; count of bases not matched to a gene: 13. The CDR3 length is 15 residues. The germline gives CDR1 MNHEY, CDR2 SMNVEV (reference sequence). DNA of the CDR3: TGTGCCAGCACCGCAATGAGCGGGGTAGATTACGAGCAGTACTTC. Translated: CASTAMSGVDYEQYF.

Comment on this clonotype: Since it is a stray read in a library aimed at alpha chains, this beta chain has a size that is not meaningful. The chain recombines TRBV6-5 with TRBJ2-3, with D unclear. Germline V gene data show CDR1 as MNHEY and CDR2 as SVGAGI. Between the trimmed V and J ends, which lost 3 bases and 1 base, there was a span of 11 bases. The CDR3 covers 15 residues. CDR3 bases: TGTGCCAGCAGTTATCTTGGCGACGGCACAGATACGCAGTATTTT. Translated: CASSYLGDGTDTQYF.

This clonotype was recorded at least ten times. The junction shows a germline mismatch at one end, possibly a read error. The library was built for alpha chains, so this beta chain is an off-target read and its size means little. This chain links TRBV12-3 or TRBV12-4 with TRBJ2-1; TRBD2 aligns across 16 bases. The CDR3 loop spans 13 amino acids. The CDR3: CASSKGTSGGAVF. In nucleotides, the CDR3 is TGTGCCAGCAGTAAGGGGACTAGCGGGGGGGCGGTCTTC.

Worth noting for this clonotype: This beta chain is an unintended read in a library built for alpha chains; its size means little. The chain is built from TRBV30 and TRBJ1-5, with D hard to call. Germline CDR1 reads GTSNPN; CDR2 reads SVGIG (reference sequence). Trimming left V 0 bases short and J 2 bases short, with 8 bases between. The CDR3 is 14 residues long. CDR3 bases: TGTGCCTGGAGTGTTGGGATTCGCAATCAGCCCCAGCATTTT. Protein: CAWSVGIRNQPQHF.

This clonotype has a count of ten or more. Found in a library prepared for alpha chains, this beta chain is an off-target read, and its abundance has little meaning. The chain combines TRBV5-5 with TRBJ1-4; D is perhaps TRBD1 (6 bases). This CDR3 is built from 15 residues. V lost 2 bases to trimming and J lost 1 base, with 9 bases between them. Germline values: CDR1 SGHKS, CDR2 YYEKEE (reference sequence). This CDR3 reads CASSLSRGTNEKLFF. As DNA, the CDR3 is TGTGCCAGCAGCTTAAGCAGGGGAACTAATGAAAAACTGTTTTTT.

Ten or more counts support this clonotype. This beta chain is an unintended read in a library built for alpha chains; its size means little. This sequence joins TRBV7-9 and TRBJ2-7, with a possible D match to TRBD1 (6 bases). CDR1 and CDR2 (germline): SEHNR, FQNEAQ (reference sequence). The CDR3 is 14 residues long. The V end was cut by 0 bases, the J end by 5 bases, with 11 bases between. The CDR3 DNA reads TGTGCCAGCAGCTTAGCCGCAGGGGTAAACGAGCAGTACTTC. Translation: CASSLAAGVNEQYF.

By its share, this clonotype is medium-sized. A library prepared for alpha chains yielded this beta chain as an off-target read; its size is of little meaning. The CDR3 DNA is TGTGCCAGCAGCTCCCAGGGGGCGCACCAGCCCCAGCATTTT. This sequence encodes CASSSQGAHQPQHF. This chain connects TRBV7-2 to TRBJ1-5; 8 bases are shared with TRBD1. Trimming at V came to 4 bases and at J to 7 bases, leaving 6 bases not matched to a gene. Germline V lookup: CDR1 SGHTA, CDR2 FQGNSA. The CDR3 length is 14 residues.

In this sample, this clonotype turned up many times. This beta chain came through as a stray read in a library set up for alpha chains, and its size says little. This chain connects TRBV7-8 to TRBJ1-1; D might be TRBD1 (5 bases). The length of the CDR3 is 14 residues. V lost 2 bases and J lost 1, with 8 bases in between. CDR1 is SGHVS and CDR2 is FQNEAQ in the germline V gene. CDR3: CASSLFGQNTEAFF. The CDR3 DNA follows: TGTGCCAGCAGCTTATTCGGACAGAACACTGAAGCTTTCTTT.

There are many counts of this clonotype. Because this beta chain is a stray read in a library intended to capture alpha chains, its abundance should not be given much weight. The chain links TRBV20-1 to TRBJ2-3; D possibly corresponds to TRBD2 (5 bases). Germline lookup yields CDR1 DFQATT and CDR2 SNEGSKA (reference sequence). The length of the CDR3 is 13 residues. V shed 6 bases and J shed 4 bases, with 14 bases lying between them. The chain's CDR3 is CSAIPGGADTQYF. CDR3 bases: TGCAGTGCCATCCCTGGAGGAGCAGATACGCAGTATTTT.

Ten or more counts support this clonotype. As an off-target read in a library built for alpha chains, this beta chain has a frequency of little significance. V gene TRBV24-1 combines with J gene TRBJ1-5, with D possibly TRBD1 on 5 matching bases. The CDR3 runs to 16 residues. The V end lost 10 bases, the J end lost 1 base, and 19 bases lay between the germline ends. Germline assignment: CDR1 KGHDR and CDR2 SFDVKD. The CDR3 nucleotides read TGTGCCACTGGGGACCCGTCAGTGGCGAGCAATCAGCCCCAGCATTTT. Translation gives CATGDPSVASNQPQHF.

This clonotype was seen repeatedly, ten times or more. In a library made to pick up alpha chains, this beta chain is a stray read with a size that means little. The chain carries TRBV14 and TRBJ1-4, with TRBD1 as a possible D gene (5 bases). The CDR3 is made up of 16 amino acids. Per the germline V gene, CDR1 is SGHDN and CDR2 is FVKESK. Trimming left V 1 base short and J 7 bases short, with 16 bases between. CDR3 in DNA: TGTGCCAGCAGCCAAGGTTCTCGAGGGGAGGCTGAAAAACTGTTTTTT. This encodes CASSQGSRGEAEKLFF.

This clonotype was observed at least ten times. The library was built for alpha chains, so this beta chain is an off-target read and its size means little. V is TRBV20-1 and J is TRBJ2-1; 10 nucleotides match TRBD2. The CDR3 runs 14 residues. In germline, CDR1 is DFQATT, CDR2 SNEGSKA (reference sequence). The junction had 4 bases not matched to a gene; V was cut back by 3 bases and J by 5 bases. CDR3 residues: CSARRTSGNNEQFF. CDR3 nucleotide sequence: TGCAGTGCTAGGAGGACTAGCGGAAACAATGAGCAGTTCTTC.

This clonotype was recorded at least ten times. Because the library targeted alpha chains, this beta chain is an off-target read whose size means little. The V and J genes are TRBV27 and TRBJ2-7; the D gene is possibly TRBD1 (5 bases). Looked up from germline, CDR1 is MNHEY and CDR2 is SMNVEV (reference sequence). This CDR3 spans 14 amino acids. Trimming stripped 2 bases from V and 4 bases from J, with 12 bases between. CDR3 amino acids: CASSLVAGWYEQYF. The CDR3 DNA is TGTGCCAGCAGTTTAGTAGCAGGGTGGTACGAGCAGTACTTC.

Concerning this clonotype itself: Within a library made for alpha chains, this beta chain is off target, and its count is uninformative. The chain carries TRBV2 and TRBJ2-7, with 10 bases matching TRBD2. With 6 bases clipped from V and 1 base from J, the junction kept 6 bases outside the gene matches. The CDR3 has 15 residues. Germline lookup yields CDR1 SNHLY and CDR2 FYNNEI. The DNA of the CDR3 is TGTGCCAGCAGGCCCCTAGCGGGGGCGTCCTACGAGCAGTACGTC. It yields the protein CASRPLAGASYEQYV.

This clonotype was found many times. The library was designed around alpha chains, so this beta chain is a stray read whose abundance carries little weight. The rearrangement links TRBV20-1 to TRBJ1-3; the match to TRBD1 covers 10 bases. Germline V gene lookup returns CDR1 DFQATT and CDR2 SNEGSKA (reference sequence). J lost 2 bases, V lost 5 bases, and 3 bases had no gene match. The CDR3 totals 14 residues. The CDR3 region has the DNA TGCAGTGCTTCGACAGGGGGCGCTGGAAACACCATATATTTT. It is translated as CSASTGGAGNTIYF.

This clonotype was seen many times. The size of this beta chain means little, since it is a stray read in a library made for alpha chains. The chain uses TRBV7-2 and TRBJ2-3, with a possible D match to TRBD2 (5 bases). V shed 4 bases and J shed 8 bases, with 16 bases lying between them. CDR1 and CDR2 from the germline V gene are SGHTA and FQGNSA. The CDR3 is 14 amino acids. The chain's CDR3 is CASSSYREERTQYF. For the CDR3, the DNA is TGTGCCAGCAGCTCGTACCGGGAAGAGCGTACGCAGTATTTT.

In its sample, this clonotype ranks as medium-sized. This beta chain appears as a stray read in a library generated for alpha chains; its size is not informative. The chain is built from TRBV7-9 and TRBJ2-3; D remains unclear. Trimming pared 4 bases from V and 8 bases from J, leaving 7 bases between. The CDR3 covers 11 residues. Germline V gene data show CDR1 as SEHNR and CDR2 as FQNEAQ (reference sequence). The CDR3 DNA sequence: TGTGCCAGCAGCTCCCAATCTACGCAGTATTTT. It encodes CASSSQSTQYF.

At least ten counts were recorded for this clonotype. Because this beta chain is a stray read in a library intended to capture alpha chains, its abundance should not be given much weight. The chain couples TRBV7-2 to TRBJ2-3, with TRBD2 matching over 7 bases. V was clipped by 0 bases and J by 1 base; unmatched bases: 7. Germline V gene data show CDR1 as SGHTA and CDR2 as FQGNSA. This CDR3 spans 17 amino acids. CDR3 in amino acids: CASSLAGGRRGTDTQYF. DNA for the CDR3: TGTGCCAGCAGCTTAGCAGGCGGGAGACGAGGCACAGATACGCAGTATTTT.

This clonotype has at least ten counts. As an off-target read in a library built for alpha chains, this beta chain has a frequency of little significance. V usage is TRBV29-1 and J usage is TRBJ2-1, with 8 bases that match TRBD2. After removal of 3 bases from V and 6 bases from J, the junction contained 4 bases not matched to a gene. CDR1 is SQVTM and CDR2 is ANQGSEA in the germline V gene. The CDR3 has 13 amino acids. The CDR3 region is CSVDSGGPNEQFF. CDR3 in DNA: TGCAGCGTTGACAGCGGGGGTCCCAATGAGCAGTTCTTC.

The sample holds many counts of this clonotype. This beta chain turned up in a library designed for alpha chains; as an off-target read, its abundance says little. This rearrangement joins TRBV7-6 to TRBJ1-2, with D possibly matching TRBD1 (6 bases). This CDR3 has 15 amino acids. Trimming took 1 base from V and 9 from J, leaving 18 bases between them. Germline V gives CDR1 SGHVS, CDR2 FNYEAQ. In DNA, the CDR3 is TGTGCCAGCAGCTTAGTACCAGGGGTAATGAGTCGCTACACCTTC. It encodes CASSLVPGVMSRYTF.

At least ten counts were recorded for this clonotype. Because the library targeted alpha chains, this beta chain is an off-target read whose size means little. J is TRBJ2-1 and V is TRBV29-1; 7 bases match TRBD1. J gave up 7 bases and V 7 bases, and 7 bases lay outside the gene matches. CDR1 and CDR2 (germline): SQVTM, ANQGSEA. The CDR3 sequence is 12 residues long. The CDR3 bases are TGCAGCGCCGGGACAGTGGGGAATGAGCAGTTCTTC. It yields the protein CSAGTVGNEQFF.

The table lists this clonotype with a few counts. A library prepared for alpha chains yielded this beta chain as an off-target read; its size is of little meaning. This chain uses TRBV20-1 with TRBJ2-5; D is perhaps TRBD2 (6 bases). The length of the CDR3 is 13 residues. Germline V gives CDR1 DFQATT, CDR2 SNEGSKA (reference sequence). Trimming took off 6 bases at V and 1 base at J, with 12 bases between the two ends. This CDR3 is CSARRGLQETQYF. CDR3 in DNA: TGCAGTGCCCGCCGGGGACTCCAAGAGACCCAGTACTTC.

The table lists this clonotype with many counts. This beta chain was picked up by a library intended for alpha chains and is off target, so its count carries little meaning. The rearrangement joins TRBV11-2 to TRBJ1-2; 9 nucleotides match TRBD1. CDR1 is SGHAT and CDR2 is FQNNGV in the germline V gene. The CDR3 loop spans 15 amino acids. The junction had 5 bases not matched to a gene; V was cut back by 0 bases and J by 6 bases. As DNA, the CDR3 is TGTGCCAGCAGCTTAGATCTTCGGGACAGGGATGGCTACACCTTC. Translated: CASSLDLRDRDGYTF.

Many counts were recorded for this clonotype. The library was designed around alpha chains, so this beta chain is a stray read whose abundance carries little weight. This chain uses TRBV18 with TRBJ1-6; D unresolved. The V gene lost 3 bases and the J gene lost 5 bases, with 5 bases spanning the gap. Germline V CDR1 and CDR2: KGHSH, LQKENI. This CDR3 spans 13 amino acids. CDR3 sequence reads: CASSPHDNSPLHF. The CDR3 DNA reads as TGTGCCAGCTCACCGCACGATAATTCACCCCTCCACTTT.

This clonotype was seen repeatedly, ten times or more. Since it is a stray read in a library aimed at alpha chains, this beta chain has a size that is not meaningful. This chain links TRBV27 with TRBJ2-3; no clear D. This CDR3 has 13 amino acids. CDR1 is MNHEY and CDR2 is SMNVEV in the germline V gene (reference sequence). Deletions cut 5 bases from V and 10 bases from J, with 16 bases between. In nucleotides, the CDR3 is TGTGCCAGCAGTGACGTAGCTGTGGCGGCGCAGTATTTT. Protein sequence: CASSDVAVAAQYF.

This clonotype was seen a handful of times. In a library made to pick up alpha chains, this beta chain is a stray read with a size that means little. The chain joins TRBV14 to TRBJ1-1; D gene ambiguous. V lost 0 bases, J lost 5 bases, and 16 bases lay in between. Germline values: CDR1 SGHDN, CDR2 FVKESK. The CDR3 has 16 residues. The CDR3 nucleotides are TGTGCCAGCAGCCAAGATTACGGAGGTCTTTGGACTGAAGCTTTCTTT. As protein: CASSQDYGGLWTEAFF.

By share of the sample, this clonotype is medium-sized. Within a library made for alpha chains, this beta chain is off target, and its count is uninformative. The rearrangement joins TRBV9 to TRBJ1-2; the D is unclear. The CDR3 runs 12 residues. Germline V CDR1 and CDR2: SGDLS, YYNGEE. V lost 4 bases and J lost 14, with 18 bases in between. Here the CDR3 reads CASSPLTGRLTF. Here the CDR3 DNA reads TGTGCCAGCAGCCCTCTGACCGGTCGCCTAACCTTC.